The 22 T cell receptor beta chains presented below share a single source sample, sequenced in a study of T cell responses to AZD1222 COVID-19 vaccine. The data were produced by immunoSEQ multiplex PCR, yet TCRdb's version contains in-frame clones alone and is incomplete. The table shows about 84,000 clones, with 75% to 90% occurring only once. Material: peripheral blood, obtained on day 0 of AZD1222 vaccination. Receptors originate from an adult in good health.

This chain connects TRBV11-3 to TRBJ1-1; D not certain. V gave up 2 bases and J gave up 2 bases, with 6 bases separating them. Germline V gene sequence: CDR1 SGHNT, CDR2 YENEEA. The CDR3 loop spans 13 amino acids. CDR3 residues: CASSLHPNTEAFF. Here the CDR3 DNA reads TGTGCCAGCAGCTTACACCCAAACACTGAAGCTTTCTTT.

The J gene is TRBJ2-7, the V gene TRBV5-1; D gene uncertain. V was shortened by 0 bases and J by 6 bases, with 10 bases between the two germline ends. Germline V gives CDR1 SGHRS, CDR2 YFSETQ. This CDR3 contains 13 residues. The CDR3 DNA follows: TGCGCCAGCAGCTTGGTGACTTCAGGCGAGCAGTACTTC. Amino acids: CASSLVTSGEQYF. The full variable domain, completed using reference TRBV5-1 and TRBJ2-7, is KAGVTQTPRYLIKTRGQQVTLSCSPISGHRSVSWYQQTPGQGLQFLFEYFSETQRNKGNFPGRFSGRQFSNSRSEMNVSTLELGDSALYLCASSLVTSGEQYFGPGTRLTVT.

The V call is TRBV4-2, the J call TRBJ1-3; the D is unclear. CDR3 length: 16 residues. V lost 0 bases and J lost 0, with 9 bases in between. Germline-derived CDR1 and CDR2 are LGHNA and YNFKEQ. For the CDR3, the DNA is TGTGCCAGCAGCCAAGATCGAGGAACCTCTGGAAACACCATATATTTT. This encodes CASSQDRGTSGNTIYF.

The genes are TRBV11-1 and TRBJ2-7; TRBD2 aligns across 7 bases. There are 13 residues in the CDR3. Per the germline V gene, CDR1 is SGHAT and CDR2 is FQDESV (reference sequence). The V gene end was trimmed by 1 base and the J gene end by 7 bases; junction bases not matched to a gene: 4. The CDR3, as DNA: TGTGCCAGCAGCTTAGGCCTGGGGGGGGAGCAGTACTTC. Its translation is CASSLGLGGEQYF.

This clone has just a few counts. The chain couples TRBV6-5 to TRBJ2-7; 7 bases are shared with TRBD2. This CDR3 region has 14 residues. V lost 7 bases, J lost 3 bases, and 9 bases stayed unmatched. CDR1 and CDR2 from the germline V gene are MNHEY and SVGAGI. CDR3 sequence: CASTPGRKLYEQYF. In nucleotides, the CDR3 is TGTGCCAGCACCCCCGGGAGGAAGCTCTACGAGCAGTACTTC.

This clone has just a few counts. The chain couples TRBV6-5 to TRBJ2-5, with no clear D. Trimming took off 4 bases at V and 5 bases at J, with 5 bases between the two ends. Germline CDR1 and CDR2: MNHEY and SVGAGI. There are 11 residues in the CDR3. CDR3 DNA sequence: TGTGCCAGCAGTTCAGTGGAGACCCAGTACTTC. It is translated as CASSSVETQYF.

The genes are TRBV20-1 and TRBJ2-7; perhaps D is TRBD1 or TRBD2 (5 bases each). V lost 5 bases and J 5 bases, leaving 10 bases between the germline ends. The CDR3 sequence is 11 residues long. CDR1 DFQATT and CDR2 SNEGSKA come from the germline V gene (reference sequence). The CDR3 bases are TGCAGTGCTGTGGGGGACCACGAGCAGTACTTC. This codes for CSAVGDHEQYF.

The chain combines TRBV9 with TRBJ1-1; D is undetermined. The germline V gene has CDR1 SGDLS and CDR2 YYNGEE. V was shortened by 4 bases and J by 1 base, with 8 bases between the two germline ends. This CDR3 has 13 amino acids. This chain's CDR3 is CASSLDTNTEAFF. Here the CDR3 DNA reads TGTGCCAGCAGCCTAGACACGAACACTGAAGCTTTCTTT. The variable domain in full, completed from reference TRBV9 and TRBJ1-1, reads DSGVTQTPKHLITATGQRVTLRCSPRSGDLSVYWYQQSLDQGLQFLIQYYNGEERAKGNILERFSAQQFPDLHSELNLSSLELGDSALYFCASSLDTNTEAFFGQGTRLTVV.

This chain links TRBV20-1 with TRBJ2-1, with no clear D. This CDR3 has 14 residues. CDR1 is DFQATT, CDR2 SNEGSKA, per germline (reference sequence). Trimming left V 3 bases short and J 1 base short, with 10 bases between. The CDR3, as DNA: TGCAGTGCTAGTGGATCTGCATCCTACAATGAGCAGTTCTTC. Translated: CSASGSASYNEQFF.

The chain combines TRBV12-2 with TRBJ1-1; the D call of TRBD1 is as the table states it, not checked on the DNA. TRBV12-2 is flagged as a pseudogene. This CDR3 has 16 amino acids. The CDR3 reads CASRSTIQGVGTEAFF. The CDR3 region has the DNA TGTGCAAGTCGCTCGACGATTCAGGGGGTCGGAACTGAAGCTTTCTTT.

The V and J genes are TRBV9 and TRBJ2-2, with 13 bases that match TRBD2. Germline loops: CDR1 SGDLS, CDR2 YYNGEE. With V trimmed by 1 base and J by 7 bases, 7 bases remained unmatched. This CDR3 region has 17 residues. CDR3 sequence (DNA): TGTGCCAGCAGCGTATGGACTAGCGGGAGAGGGGGCGGGGAGCTGTTTTTT. Protein: CASSVWTSGRGGGELFF.

This clone was detected only once. This sequence joins TRBV20-1 and TRBJ2-3; 8 bases match TRBD1. CDR1 is DFQATT, CDR2 SNEGSKA, per germline (reference sequence). This CDR3 has 16 residues. Trimming took 3 bases from V and 4 from J; bases not matched to a gene: 12. CDR3 sequence: CSASAAGTGTSDTQYF. DNA of the CDR3: TGCAGTGCTAGTGCGGCTGGGACAGGCACATCAGATACGCAGTATTTT.

This rearrangement joins TRBV5-5 to TRBJ1-2; D might be TRBD1 (5 bases). The CDR3 contains 14 residues. V was cut by 4 bases and J by 8 bases, with 18 bases left in between. Germline V gene sequence: CDR1 SGHKS, CDR2 YYEKEE (reference sequence). This CDR3 is CASSLTGAEGGYTF. In DNA form, the CDR3 reads TGTGCCAGCAGCCTAACCGGGGCCGAGGGGGGCTACACCTTC.

The chain couples TRBV6-5 to TRBJ2-7; D tentatively fits TRBD1 or TRBD2 (5 bases each). Germline loops: CDR1 MNHEY, CDR2 SVGAGI. Trimming pared 6 bases from V and 0 bases from J, leaving 12 bases between. The CDR3 consists of 14 residues. CDR3 residues: CASRKGTGSYEQYF. In nucleotides, the CDR3 is TGTGCCAGCAGAAAAGGGACGGGCTCCTACGAGCAGTACTTC.

This clone was seen a handful of times. This chain joins TRBV4-3 and TRBJ2-3; 13 nucleotides match TRBD2. The CDR3 runs to 16 residues. The germline gives CDR1 LGHNA, CDR2 YSLEER. The V segment lost 4 bases and the J segment 2 bases; nucleotides outside the gene matches: 3. The CDR3 bases are TGCGCCAGCAGCCGCGGGACTAGCGGGGCCACAGATACGCAGTATTTT. This translates into CASSRGTSGATDTQYF.

J is TRBJ1-5 and V is TRBV4-1, with unresolved D. Trimming stripped 0 bases from V and 1 base from J, with 10 bases between. Looked up from germline, CDR1 is MGHRA and CDR2 is YSYEKL. The CDR3 loop spans 16 amino acids. Here the CDR3 reads CASSQEGRGSNQPQHF. CDR3 nucleotide sequence: TGCGCCAGCAGCCAAGAGGGTCGAGGGAGCAATCAGCCCCAGCATTTT.

The chain employs TRBV29-1 and TRBJ1-5, with a possible D match to TRBD1 (5 bases). Trimming left V 4 bases short and J 0 bases short, with 10 bases between. CDR1 is SQVTM, CDR2 ANQGSEA, per germline. This CDR3 spans 14 amino acids. The CDR3 coding sequence is TGCAGCGTTGTCCAGGGAGTTAGCAATCAGCCCCAGCATTTT. Translation: CSVVQGVSNQPQHF.

The CDR3 region has the DNA TGTGCCAGTAGTATAGCCCGGACCCCTGAGCAGTTCTTC. Protein: CASSIARTPEQFF. V and J are TRBV19 and TRBJ2-1; the D is unclear. The CDR3 is made up of 13 amino acids. V lost 1 base and J 9 bases, leaving 10 bases between the germline ends. The germline CDR1 and CDR2 sequences are LNHDA and SQIVND (reference sequence).

This chain joins TRBV28 and TRBJ1-3; TRBD1 agrees at 10 bases. This CDR3 region has 16 residues. Germline values: CDR1 MDHEN, CDR2 SYDVKM. The V gene end was trimmed by 7 bases and the J gene end by 4 bases; junction bases not matched to a gene: 10. CDR3 sequence: CASTINLTGGGNTIYF. The CDR3 coding sequence is TGTGCCAGCACCATCAACCTGACAGGGGGCGGAAACACCATATATTTT. Filled out from reference TRBV28 and TRBJ1-3, the complete variable domain reads DVKVTQSSRYLVKRTGEKVFLECVQDMDHENMFWYRQDPGLGLRLIYFSYDVKMKEKGDIPEGYSVSREKKERFSLILESASTNQTSMYLCASTINLTGGGNTIYFGEGSWLTVV.

CDR3 DNA sequence: TGTGCCAGCAGTTTAGAGGGGGCGCGTGGCTACACCTTC. The encoded protein is CASSLEGARGYTF. The J gene is TRBJ1-2, the V gene TRBV28, with 7 positions matching TRBD1. CDR1 and CDR2 from the germline V gene are MDHEN and SYDVKM. Trimming cost V 2 bases and J 7 bases; bases outside gene matches: 4. The CDR3 spans 13 residues.

The genes are TRBV5-1 and TRBJ1-2; D perhaps matches TRBD1 (5 bases). Per germline, CDR1 SGHRS and CDR2 YFSETQ. V lost 4 bases and J 6 bases, leaving 13 bases between the germline ends. This CDR3 contains 13 residues. CDR3 DNA: TGCGCCAGCAGCCCACAGGAGGACGATGGCTACACCTTC. Translated: CASSPQEDDGYTF.

The chain links TRBV28 to TRBJ1-1, with a tentative D call TRBD1 (5 bases). There are 15 residues in the CDR3. In germline, CDR1 is MDHEN, CDR2 SYDVKM. V was shortened by 6 bases and J by 0 bases, with 14 bases between the two germline ends. This chain's CDR3 is CASSVDRPMNTEAFF. For the CDR3, the DNA is TGTGCCAGCAGCGTTGACAGACCCATGAACACTGAAGCTTTCTTT.